These 9 T cell receptor beta chains were all obtained from the same sample, sequenced in a study of early T cells in non-severe SARS-CoV-2 infection. MiXCR was run by TCRdb on the 5' RACE reads, yielding one entry per CDR3 protein. The sample gives tens of thousands of distinct CDR3 sequences, roughly 15% of which show up once; roughly 6% is in the top ten. The sequencing sample was made of whole blood. The receptors originated from an adult who was a healthcare worker with PCR-confirmed SARS-CoV-2 infection or an uninfected control (not recorded which).

The chain links TRBV6-4 to TRBJ2-1; the match to TRBD2 covers 12 bases. The V gene's germline CDR1 is MRHNA and CDR2 SNTAGT. The V and J ends lost 7 bases and 10 bases, in that order; junction bases with no gene match: 11. The CDR3 consists of 15 residues. In nucleotides, the CDR3 is TGTGCCAGCAAAAAACTAGCGGGGGGCCAAGGGGAGCAGTTCTTC. Translation gives CASKKLAGGQGEQFF.

The chain uses TRBV5-1 and TRBJ2-7, with 7 positions matching TRBD2. V shed 3 bases, J shed 4 bases, and the junction held 4 bases outside the gene matches. CDR3 length: 13 residues. In germline, CDR1 is SGHRS, CDR2 YFSETQ. This CDR3 reads CASSSGRTYEQYF. The CDR3 nucleotides are TGCGCCAGCAGCTCCGGGAGGACTTACGAGCAGTACTTC.

This clonotype was seen a handful of times. The chain joins TRBV29-1 to TRBJ2-4, with D tentatively TRBD1 (5 bases). The V and J ends lost 2 bases and 2 bases respectively, with 16 bases between them. Germline CDR1 reads SQVTM; CDR2 reads ANQGSEA. The CDR3 runs 16 residues. This CDR3 reads CSVEWLGHGSKNIQYF. For the CDR3, the DNA is TGCAGCGTTGAATGGTTGGGGCATGGGTCCAAAAACATTCAGTACTTC.

This clonotype has ten or more counts. This chain connects TRBV20-1 to TRBJ2-5; 11 bases map to TRBD2. This CDR3 comprises 15 residues. Germline CDR1 and CDR2: DFQATT and SNEGSKA (reference sequence). V lost 3 bases to trimming and J lost 3 bases; unmatched junction nucleotides: 6. The CDR3 nucleotides are TGCAGTGCTAGTTTCCTGGGACTAGCGGAAGAGACCCAGTACTTC. Its translation is CSASFLGLAEETQYF.

At least ten counts were recorded for this clonotype. The CDR3 reads CASSLYQGTEAFF. CDR3 bases: TGTGCCAGCAGTTTATATCAAGGGACTGAAGCTTTCTTT. The chain couples TRBV12-3 or TRBV12-4 to TRBJ1-1; D unresolved. This CDR3 spans 13 amino acids. Deletions cut 2 bases from V and 5 bases from J, with 9 bases between.

With respect to this clonotype: This may arise from a read error, as a much more abundant clone is one base away. The V and J genes are TRBV20-1 and TRBJ1-4; 7 bases are shared with TRBD1. The germline V gene has CDR1 DFQATT and CDR2 SNEGSKA (reference sequence). The CDR3 is made up of 12 amino acids. Trimming cost V 5 bases and J 9 bases; bases outside gene matches: 6. The CDR3 DNA reads TGCAGTGCTGGGGGGACAGAGCAAAAACTGTTTTTT. This translates into CSAGGTEQKLFF.

The chain is built from TRBV28 and TRBJ1-1, with D uncertain. The V gene lost 1 base and the J gene lost 4 bases, with 7 bases spanning the gap. This CDR3 has 13 residues. Germline V lookup: CDR1 MDHEN, CDR2 SYDVKM. The CDR3 region is CASSLSGITEAFF. The CDR3 DNA reads TGTGCCAGCAGTTTATCGGGGATCACTGAAGCTTTCTTT.

This clonotype was seen more than once but under ten times. This chain links TRBV5-4 with TRBJ1-1; maybe TRBD1 (5 bases). The CDR3 sequence is 16 residues long. V was cut by 4 bases and J by 0 bases, with 16 bases left in between. Germline lookup yields CDR1 SGHNT and CDR2 YYREEE (reference sequence). The CDR3 here is CASSPRGVSMNTEAFF. The CDR3 coding sequence is TGTGCCAGCAGCCCTAGGGGAGTTTCTATGAACACTGAAGCTTTCTTT.

This chain joins TRBV28 and TRBJ2-7, with TRBD1 as a possible D gene (5 bases). The CDR3 length is 11 residues. V lost 7 bases and J lost 8, with 12 bases in between. Germline CDR1 MDHEN, CDR2 SYDVKM. The CDR3 DNA reads as TGTGCCAGCATTCAGGGCCGAAAGCAGTACTTC. Translating it yields CASIQGRKQYF.